Listed below are T cell receptor beta chains from one sample, sequenced in a study of T cell changes during pregnancy in multiple sclerosis. Assay: immunoSEQ multiplex PCR; the TCRdb copy retains only in-frame clones and omits some. The sample includes 37,000 or so clones, roughly nine tenths of them seen just once. The starting material was CD4+ T cells from peripheral blood mononuclear cells, obtained in the first trimester of pregnancy. The receptor source for this set is a female donor with multiple sclerosis, enrolled in a pregnancy study. CDR3s include the opening cysteine and the closing phenylalanine or tryptophan. A D gene is named only where the DNA matches it firmly. Part of the rows lack a size; the others show once, few, many or a class for expanded clones.

cdr3_length	d_call	clone_size	v_call	j_call	cdr3_aa	cdr3_nt
13	-	-	TRBV5-6	TRBJ1-5	CASSFGRDQPQHF	TGTGCCAGCAGCTTCGGCAGGGATCAGCCCCAGCATTTT
14	TRBD1	-	TRBV13	TRBJ1-5	CASSLEGAGQPQHF	TGTGCCAGCAGCTTGGAGGGGGCCGGTCAGCCCCAGCATTTT
15	-	-	TRBV18	TRBJ2-7	CASSPRGGPMIEQYF	TGTGCCAGCTCACCAAGGGGGGGGCCCATGATCGAGCAGTACTTC
17	-	-	TRBV5-6	TRBJ1-5	CASSQTAGSFSGQPQHF	TGTGCCAGCAGCCAGACGGCGGGCAGTTTCTCGGGGCAGCCCCAGCATTTT
19	-	-	TRBV5-1	TRBJ1-1	CASSLAFRHRASGNTEAFF	TGCGCCAGCAGCTTAGCTTTCCGCCACAGGGCATCGGGGAACACTGAAGCTTTCTTT
15	TRBD1	-	TRBV5-1	TRBJ2-2	CASSPGQGNTGELFF	TGCGCCAGCAGTCCAGGACAGGGTAACACCGGGGAGCTGTTTTTT
11	-	once	TRBV6-5	TRBJ2-1	CASRSGGEQFF	TGTGCCAGCAGGTCCGGAGGTGAGCAGTTCTTC
14	TRBD1	-	TRBV7-9	TRBJ2-7	CASSWDRGPGEQYF	TGTGCCAGCAGCTGGGACAGGGGGCCGGGGGAGCAGTACTTC
17	TRBD2	-	TRBV6-1	TRBJ2-1	CASSERGGTGSYNEQFF	TGTGCCAGCAGTGAGCGGGGAGGGACGGGCTCCTACAATGAGCAGTTCTTC
14	TRBD1	few	TRBV5-4	TRBJ1-2	CASSPGQGDNGYTF	TGTGCCAGCAGCCCGGGACAGGGGGATAATGGCTACACCTTC
14	-	once	TRBV19	TRBJ1-5	CASSMEGGNQPQHF	TGTGCCAGTAGTATGGAGGGAGGCAATCAGCCCCAGCATTTT
15	-	-	TRBV6-5	TRBJ1-2	CASSTDGQTPYGYTF	TGTGCCAGCAGTACGGACGGACAAACACCCTATGGCTACACCTTC
15	-	-	TRBV2	TRBJ1-5	CASSDGQGSNQPQHF	TGTGCCAGCAGTGATGGGCAGGGCAGCAATCAGCCCCAGCATTTT
13	-	-	TRBV5-6	TRBJ1-2	CASSLDQGYGYTF	TGTGCCAGCAGCTTGGACCAGGGCTATGGCTACACCTTC
14	-	-	TRBV29-1	TRBJ2-7	CSTRGTGSSYEQYF	TGCAGTACGAGAGGTACAGGGAGCTCCTACGAGCAGTACTTC
14	-	-	TRBV7-2	TRBJ1-2	CASSLVPGNYGYTF	TGTGCCAGCAGCTTAGTCCCGGGGAACTATGGCTACACCTTC
13	-	-	TRBV18	TRBJ1-5	CASSGGSNQPQHF	TGTGCCAGCTCAGGGGGCAGCAATCAGCCCCAGCATTTT